The 8 T cell receptor beta chains below come from one sample, sequenced in a study of blood T cell repertoires in COVID-19. Produced via immunoSEQ multiplex PCR; TCRdb's table is partial and in-frame only. The sample holds roughly 260,000 clones, 86% seen once. Material for sequencing was PBMCs or T cells enriched from blood (not recorded which). The receptors derive from a woman aged 18-29 years who had recovered from COVID-19.

This clone was detected only a few times. V is TRBV27 and J is TRBJ1-2, with 10 bases aligning to TRBD1. Trimming at V came to 5 bases and at J to 7 bases, leaving 1 base not matched to a gene. The CDR3 extends over 12 amino acids. The germline CDR1 and CDR2 sequences are MNHEY and SMNVEV (reference sequence). The CDR3, as DNA: TGTGCCAGCAGTGACAGGGGGCTTGGCTACACCTTC. Amino acid sequence: CASSDRGLGYTF.

The chain has TRBV6-2 or TRBV6-3 and TRBJ1-2; a possible D gene is TRBD1 (6 bases). The germline gives CDR1 MNHEY, CDR2 SVGEGT. This CDR3 is built from 13 residues. Trimming took 6 bases from V and 4 from J, leaving 12 bases between them. The chain's CDR3 is CASSTRGIYGYTF. In DNA, the CDR3 is TGTGCCAGCAGCACAAGGGGGATCTATGGCTACACCTTC.

V and J are TRBV30 and TRBJ1-2, with D perhaps matching TRBD1 (5 bases). The CDR3 is 13 residues long. V lost 5 bases to trimming and J lost 5 bases, with 15 bases between them. Germline V lookup: CDR1 GTSNPN, CDR2 SVGIG (reference sequence). The CDR3 reads CAWHKGVGYGYTF. In DNA, the CDR3 is TGTGCCTGGCACAAAGGGGTGGGTTATGGCTACACCTTC. Drawing the rest from reference TRBV30 and TRBJ1-2, the complete variable domain is SQTIHQWPATLVQPVGSPLSLECTVEGTSNPNLYWYRQAAGRGLQLLFYSVGIGQISSEVPQNLSASRPQDRQFILSSKKLLLSDSGFYLCAWHKGVGYGYTFGSGTRLTVV.

CDR3 protein: CASSRARTGAETQYF. CDR3 in DNA: TGTGCCAGCAGTCGGGCCCGGACAGGGGCAGAGACCCAGTACTTC. The chain employs TRBV3-1 (or the pseudogene TRBV3-2) and TRBJ2-5, with 9 bases fitting TRBD1. CDR1 and CDR2 (germline): LGHDT, YNNKEL (reference sequence). CDR3 length: 15 amino acids. After removal of 6 bases from V and 4 bases from J, the junction contained 9 bases not matched to a gene.

V and J are TRBV7-9 and TRBJ2-1; 10 bases are shared with TRBD2. This CDR3 has 16 residues. Germline V gene lookup returns CDR1 SEHNR and CDR2 FQNEAQ (reference sequence). J gave up 4 bases and V 3 bases, and 6 bases lay outside the gene matches. The CDR3 DNA follows: TGTGCCAGCAGCTTGACTAGCGGGCCAAAATACAATGAGCAGTTCTTC. Translated: CASSLTSGPKYNEQFF.

V and J are TRBV28 and TRBJ2-1; 7 nucleotides align to TRBD2. In germline, CDR1 is MDHEN, CDR2 SYDVKM. Losses at the gene ends were 6 bases for V and 5 bases for J; bases not matched to a gene: 10. This CDR3 has 15 amino acids. The chain's CDR3 is CASRLARYKNNEQFF. CDR3 sequence (DNA): TGTGCCAGCAGACTAGCGCGCTACAAAAACAATGAGCAGTTCTTC.

Written as DNA, the CDR3 is TGCGCCAGCAGCCCACTAACGGGGAATGAGCAGTTCTTC. Its translation: CASSPLTGNEQFF. The chain links TRBV5-1 to TRBJ2-1, with D maybe TRBD2 (5 bases). Germline V gene sequence: CDR1 SGHRS, CDR2 YFSETQ. V was pared by 4 bases and J by 7 bases, with 12 bases between. The CDR3 runs 13 residues.

The chain employs TRBV28 and TRBJ1-3; 10 positions agree with TRBD1. Trimming removed 10 bases from V and 0 bases from J; junction bases left unmatched: 3. Germline CDR1 and CDR2: MDHEN and SYDVKM. CDR3 length equals 14 residues. CDR3 DNA sequence: TGTGCCACAGGGACAGGGGACTCTGGAAACACCATATATTTT. Its protein product is CATGTGDSGNTIYF.